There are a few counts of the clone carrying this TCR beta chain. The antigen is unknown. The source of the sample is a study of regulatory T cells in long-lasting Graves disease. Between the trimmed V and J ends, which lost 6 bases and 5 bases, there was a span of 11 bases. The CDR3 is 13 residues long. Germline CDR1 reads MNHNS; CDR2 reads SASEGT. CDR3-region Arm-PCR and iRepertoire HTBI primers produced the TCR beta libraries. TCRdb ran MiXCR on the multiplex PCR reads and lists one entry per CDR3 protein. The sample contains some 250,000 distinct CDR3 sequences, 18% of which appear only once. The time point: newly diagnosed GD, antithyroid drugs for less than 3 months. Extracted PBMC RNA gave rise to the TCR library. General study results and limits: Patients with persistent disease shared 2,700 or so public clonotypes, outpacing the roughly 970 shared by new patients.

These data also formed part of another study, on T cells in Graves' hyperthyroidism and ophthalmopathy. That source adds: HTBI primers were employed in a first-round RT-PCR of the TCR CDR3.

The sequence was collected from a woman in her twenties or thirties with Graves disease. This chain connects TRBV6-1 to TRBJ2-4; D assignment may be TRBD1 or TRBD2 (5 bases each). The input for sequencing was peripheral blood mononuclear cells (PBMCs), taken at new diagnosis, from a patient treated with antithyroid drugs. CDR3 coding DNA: TGTGCCAGCAGCTCCGGGACCCAAAACATTCAGTACTTC. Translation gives CASSSGTQNIQYF.